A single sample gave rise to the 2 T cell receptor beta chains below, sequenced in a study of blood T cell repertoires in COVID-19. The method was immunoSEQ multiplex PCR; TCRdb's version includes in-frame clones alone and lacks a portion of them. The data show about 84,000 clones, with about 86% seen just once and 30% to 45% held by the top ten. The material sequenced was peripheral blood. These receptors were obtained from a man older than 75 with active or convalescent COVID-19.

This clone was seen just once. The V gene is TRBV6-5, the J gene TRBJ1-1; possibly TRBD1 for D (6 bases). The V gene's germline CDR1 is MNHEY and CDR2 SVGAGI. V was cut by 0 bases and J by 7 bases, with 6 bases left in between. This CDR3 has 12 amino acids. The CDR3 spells CASSYSGGEAFF. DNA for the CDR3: TGTGCCAGCAGTTACTCAGGGGGTGAAGCTTTCTTT.

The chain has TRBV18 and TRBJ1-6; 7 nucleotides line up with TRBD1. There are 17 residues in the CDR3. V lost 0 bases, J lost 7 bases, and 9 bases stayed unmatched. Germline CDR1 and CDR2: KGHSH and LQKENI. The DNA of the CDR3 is TGTGCCAGCTCACCACCGGTACCAGGGGGTGCCAATTCACCCCTCCACTTT. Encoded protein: CASSPPVPGGANSPLHF.